Shown below are 29 T cell receptor beta chains from a single sample sequenced in a study of human T cells and chemical hapten exposure. Specified time point: patch test 3, about 24 weeks after DPC sensitization. The treatment denotes: therapeutic diphenylcyclopropenone sensitization with weekly scalp DPC. In TCRdb, the RACE reads were re-called with MiXCR into one record per CDR3 protein. The repertoire holds about 190,000 distinct CDR3 sequences, with more than 20% as singletons. Sequences were derived from whole blood, sampled in connection with sensitization to the hapten diphenylcyclopropenone (DPC). Source of these receptors: a middle-aged woman with alopecia areata. Some clones in this sample may be carry-over from other donors' samples.

This clonotype was seen more than once but under ten times. V and J are TRBV3-1 and TRBJ2-5, with TRBD1 as a possible D gene (6 bases). V was pared by 1 base and J by 2 bases, with 11 bases between. The CDR3 is 15 residues long. Germline CDR1 is LGHDT and CDR2 is YNNKEL (reference sequence). CDR3 coding DNA: TGTGCCAGCAGCCAAGCCGGGACACTTCAAGAGACCCAGTACTTC. Amino acids: CASSQAGTLQETQYF.

The chain employs TRBV4-2 and TRBJ2-2; 8 positions agree with TRBD1. The germline V gene encodes CDR1 LGHNA and CDR2 YNFKEQ. The V segment lost 0 bases and the J segment 5 bases; nucleotides outside the gene matches: 8. This CDR3 contains 17 residues. CDR3 amino acids: CASSQDRMQGATGELFF. The CDR3 nucleotides are TGTGCCAGCAGCCAAGATCGGATGCAGGGGGCGACCGGGGAGCTGTTTTTT.

The chain is built from TRBV20-1 and TRBJ2-2; TRBD2 aligns across 7 bases. The V and J ends lost 0 bases and 4 bases, in that order; junction bases with no gene match: 5. Germline V gene data show CDR1 as DFQATT and CDR2 as SNEGSKA (reference sequence). This CDR3 has 15 amino acids. CDR3 in amino acids: CSAREWTRGTGELFF. CDR3 nucleotides: TGCAGTGCTAGAGAATGGACTAGGGGCACCGGGGAGCTGTTTTTT.

The chain is built from TRBV10-3 and TRBJ2-3, with TRBD2 as a possible D gene (6 bases). Germline values: CDR1 ENHRY, CDR2 SYGVKD. With 10 bases removed from V and 3 bases from J, the gap between germline ends came to 17 bases. This CDR3 contains 14 residues. CDR3 region: CATRLDRGTDTQYF. The CDR3 bases are TGTGCCACCCGACTAGATAGGGGTACAGATACGCAGTATTTT.

This rearrangement joins TRBV20-1 to TRBJ2-3; TRBD2 agrees at 12 bases. Germline-derived CDR1 and CDR2 are DFQATT and SNEGSKA (reference sequence). The CDR3 runs 16 residues. V gave up 5 bases and J gave up 1 base; unmatched junction bases: 7. The CDR3 is CSAWLAGGRRTDTQYF. CDR3 sequence (DNA): TGCAGTGCTTGGCTAGCGGGAGGGCGTCGCACAGATACGCAGTATTTT.

This chain uses TRBV18 with TRBJ1-5, with D possibly being TRBD1 (6 bases). Germline V gene data show CDR1 as KGHSH and CDR2 as LQKENI. The CDR3 runs 15 residues. The ends were cut back, 3 bases at V and 7 bases at J, with 16 bases in the middle. CDR3 DNA: TGTGCCAGCTCACCTTTCCAGGGGAGGGAACAGCCCCAGCATTTT. Encoded protein: CASSPFQGREQPQHF.

This clonotype was counted only a few times. V is TRBV20-1 and J is TRBJ1-1; D gene unclear. This CDR3 has 13 residues. From germline, CDR1 is DFQATT and CDR2 SNEGSKA (reference sequence). V was clipped by 4 bases and J by 6 bases, with 15 bases between them. This CDR3 reads CSAKKTAASEAFF. The CDR3 nucleotides are TGCAGTGCTAAAAAAACAGCAGCCTCTGAAGCTTTCTTT.

This clonotype has more than one count but fewer than ten. V gene TRBV29-1 combines with J gene TRBJ2-1; 11 bases are shared with TRBD2. The CDR3 length is 19 residues. V lost 6 bases and J lost 7; bases outside the gene matches: 23. Germline CDR1 and CDR2: SQVTM and ANQGSEA. The CDR3 nucleotides are TGCAGCGTCGGGGGTCGTGTGGCGGAAACTAGCGGGAGTCGAAATGAGCAGTTCTTC. It specifies CSVGGRVAETSGSRNEQFF.

This clonotype was counted many times. The CDR3 DNA is TGCGCCAGCAGCCCACTAGCGGGAGGGATCACAGATACGCAGTATTTT. The encoded protein is CASSPLAGGITDTQYF. This chain uses TRBV4-3 with TRBJ2-3, with TRBD2 identical over 13 bases. The CDR3 runs to 16 residues. V dropped 4 bases and J dropped 2; count of bases not matched to a gene: 3. Germline V gives CDR1 LGHNA, CDR2 YSLEER.

CDR3 loop: CASSRRQREGTYNEQFF. Written as DNA, the CDR3 is TGTGCCAGCAGCCGCCGGCAGCGGGAGGGCACCTACAATGAGCAGTTCTTC. This chain uses TRBV7-8 with TRBJ2-1, with 10 nucleotides matching TRBD2. Looked up from germline, CDR1 is SGHVS and CDR2 is FQNEAQ. This CDR3 is 17 amino acids long. V trimming: 5 bases; J trimming: 2 bases; junction bases outside the gene matches: 9.

This chain joins TRBV6-2 or TRBV6-3 and TRBJ1-1, with 11 bases fitting TRBD1. The CDR3 sequence is 15 residues long. CDR1 and CDR2 (germline): MNHEY, SVGEGT. V was clipped by 2 bases and J by 6 bases; unmatched bases: 5. In nucleotides, the CDR3 is TGTGCCAGCAGTTACGATCGGACAGGGGGCTCTGAAGCTTTCTTT. Its translation is CASSYDRTGGSEAFF.

CDR3 in amino acids: CASSYEPRDSYEQYF. As DNA, the CDR3 is TGTGCCAGCAGTTACGAACCGCGGGACAGTTACGAGCAGTACTTC. The chain recombines TRBV6-5 with TRBJ2-7; possible D gene TRBD1, 7 bases. V was pared by 2 bases and J by 4 bases, with 15 bases between. This CDR3 contains 15 residues. Per the germline V gene, CDR1 is MNHEY and CDR2 is SVGAGI.

This clonotype showed up just a few times. This chain uses TRBV5-1 with TRBJ2-6; 9 bases fit TRBD1. J gave up 0 bases and V 5 bases, and 9 bases lay outside the gene matches. Germline V gives CDR1 SGHRS, CDR2 YFSETQ. This CDR3 is 18 amino acids long. CDR3: CASRDRTGAFSGANVLTF. Written as DNA, the CDR3 is TGCGCCAGCAGGGACAGGACAGGGGCCTTCTCTGGGGCCAACGTCCTGACTTTC.

This clonotype was seen a few times. The chain employs TRBV10-3 and TRBJ2-5; D is unresolved. The germline V gene has CDR1 ENHRY and CDR2 SYGVKD. Trimming left V 6 bases short and J 9 bases short, with 17 bases between. The CDR3 runs 13 residues. CDR3 DNA: TGTGCCATCAGCGATATGGAGTATTTGGCCCAGTACTTC. It encodes CAISDMEYLAQYF.

This chain links TRBV7-9 with TRBJ1-1, with D hard to call. Germline CDR1 is SEHNR and CDR2 is FQNEAQ (reference sequence). This CDR3 is 13 amino acids long. V was clipped by 3 bases and J by 0 bases, with 5 bases between them. In DNA form, the CDR3 reads TGTGCCAGCAGCTTGCAGATGAACACTGAAGCTTTCTTT. This translates into CASSLQMNTEAFF.

The V and J genes are TRBV28 and TRBJ2-4, with D possibly TRBD1 on 6 matching bases. The V gene lost 5 bases and the J gene lost 9 bases, with 17 bases spanning the gap. This CDR3 region has 14 residues. Germline V gene lookup returns CDR1 MDHEN and CDR2 SYDVKM. CDR3 sequence reads: CASSTGQGRSIQYF. Here the CDR3 DNA reads TGTGCCAGCAGTACAGGGCAGGGACGTAGCATTCAGTACTTC. The full variable domain, in which reference TRBV28 and TRBJ2-4 provide the parts outside the CDR3, is DVKVTQSSRYLVKRTGEKVFLECVQDMDHENMFWYRQDPGLGLRLIYFSYDVKMKEKGDIPEGYSVSREKKERFSLILESASTNQTSMYLCASSTGQGRSIQYFGAGTRLSVL.

This clonotype was recorded a few times. This rearrangement joins TRBV12-3 or TRBV12-4 to TRBJ1-6; D uncertain. Trimming took off 6 bases at V and 10 bases at J, with 13 bases between the two ends. The CDR3 totals 13 residues. CDR3 DNA: TGTGCCAGCAGAGGCCCGGGGTCGTCACCCCTCCACTTT. Its translation is CASRGPGSSPLHF.

This chain joins TRBV12-3 or TRBV12-4 and TRBJ1-1, with a possible D match to TRBD1 (6 bases). The V end was cut by 5 bases, the J end by 0 bases, with 7 bases between. CDR3 length equals 13 residues. This chain's CDR3 is CASSTGMNTEAFF. The CDR3 DNA sequence: TGTGCCAGCAGTACAGGGATGAACACTGAAGCTTTCTTT.

The chain recombines TRBV3-1 with TRBJ2-7, with 9 bases fitting TRBD2. Germline V gene data show CDR1 as LGHDT and CDR2 as YNNKEL (reference sequence). Germline trimming cut 1 base from V and 3 bases from J; bases unmatched to any gene: 4. CDR3 length: 15 residues. The CDR3 DNA reads as TGTGCCAGCAGCCAAGTAGCGGGAGCAATCTACGAGCAGTACTTC. Translated, it gives CASSQVAGAIYEQYF.

The chain employs TRBV5-1 and TRBJ2-3; tentatively, D is TRBD2 (6 bases). V was shortened by 3 bases and J by 5 bases, with 7 bases between the two germline ends. Per the germline V gene, CDR1 is SGHRS and CDR2 is YFSETQ. This CDR3 has 12 residues. The CDR3 region is CASSWGEDTQYF. In nucleotides, the CDR3 is TGCGCCAGCAGCTGGGGGGAAGATACGCAGTATTTT.

The chain recombines TRBV6-2 or TRBV6-3 with TRBJ1-5; D not resolved. Trimming left V 2 bases short and J 3 bases short, with 8 bases between. CDR3 length: 14 amino acids. Germline V gives CDR1 MNHEY, CDR2 SVGEGT. CDR3 DNA sequence: TGTGCCAGCAGTTACGTGCAGGCCAATCAGCCCCAGCATTTT. It codes for CASSYVQANQPQHF.

The genes are TRBV7-2 and TRBJ2-3; the D gene is possibly TRBD1 (5 bases). Trimming shortened V by 2 bases and J by 5 bases, and 11 bases separated the two germline ends. Germline V lookup: CDR1 SGHTA, CDR2 FQGNSA. The CDR3 spans 14 residues. The CDR3 region is CASSLSRDGDTQYF. The CDR3 DNA is TGTGCCAGCAGCTTAAGCAGGGATGGAGATACGCAGTATTTT.

The chain links TRBV28 to TRBJ1-2, with D maybe TRBD1 (5 bases). The ends were cut back, 4 bases at V and 3 bases at J, with 12 bases in the middle. This CDR3 comprises 14 residues. Germline-derived CDR1 and CDR2 are MDHEN and SYDVKM. CDR3 region: CASSSPGGDYGYTF. CDR3 DNA: TGTGCCAGCAGTTCTCCGGGAGGGGACTATGGCTACACCTTC.

This clonotype came up many times. The rearrangement links TRBV6-2 or TRBV6-3 to TRBJ2-1, with 12 bases that match TRBD2. Trimming removed 6 bases from V and 3 bases from J; junction bases left unmatched: 3. The CDR3 extends over 15 amino acids. CDR1 is MNHEY and CDR2 is SVGEGT in the germline V gene. CDR3 bases: TGTGCCAGCAGGGGGGGACTAGCGGGCTACAATGAGCAGTTCTTC. It codes for CASRGGLAGYNEQFF.

This clonotype was recorded a few times. The rearrangement links TRBV10-3 to TRBJ2-1, with a possible D match to TRBD2 (6 bases). Trimming cost V 2 bases and J 0 bases, with 8 bases left between them. CDR1 is ENHRY, CDR2 SYGVKD, per germline. The CDR3 is 15 amino acids. CDR3 residues: CAISEPSDSYNEQFF. The CDR3, as DNA: TGTGCCATCAGTGAGCCTAGCGACTCCTACAATGAGCAGTTCTTC.

This clonotype was picked up many times. This chain uses TRBV29-1 with TRBJ2-3, with D perhaps matching TRBD2 (5 bases). Trimming pared 3 bases from V and 4 bases from J, leaving 14 bases between. This CDR3 region has 14 residues. From germline, CDR1 is SQVTM and CDR2 ANQGSEA. Here the CDR3 DNA reads TGCAGCGTTGAGGGTTACGCGGGCTCAGATACGCAGTATTTT. This translates into CSVEGYAGSDTQYF.

This clonotype appeared once. V and J are TRBV29-1 and TRBJ2-2; 9 bases map to TRBD1. This CDR3 is 13 amino acids long. Germline-derived CDR1 and CDR2 are SQVTM and ANQGSEA. The V segment lost 8 bases and the J segment 3 bases; nucleotides outside the gene matches: 4. CDR3 residues: CSHRGQDTGELFF. The CDR3 DNA follows: TGCAGCCACAGGGGGCAGGACACCGGGGAGCTGTTTTTT.

In DNA, the CDR3 is TGTGCCAGCAGGGACCGACGACAGGGAAACACTGAAGCTTTCTTT. Its translation: CASRDRRQGNTEAFF. The chain employs TRBV6-6 and TRBJ1-1; TRBD1 matches at 7 bases. The germline gives CDR1 MNHNY, CDR2 SVGAGI (reference sequence). J was trimmed by 2 bases and V by 6 bases; bases with no gene match: 9. CDR3 length: 15 residues.

The V gene is TRBV7-9, the J gene TRBJ1-3; tentative D call: TRBD1 (6 bases). The CDR3 is 15 amino acids. Germline V gene sequence: CDR1 SEHNR, CDR2 FQNEAQ (reference sequence). The ends were cut back, 5 bases at V and 0 bases at J, with 11 bases in the middle. The CDR3 sequence: CASSPGQFSGNTIYF. CDR3 sequence (DNA): TGTGCCAGCAGCCCTGGACAGTTCTCTGGAAACACCATATATTTT.